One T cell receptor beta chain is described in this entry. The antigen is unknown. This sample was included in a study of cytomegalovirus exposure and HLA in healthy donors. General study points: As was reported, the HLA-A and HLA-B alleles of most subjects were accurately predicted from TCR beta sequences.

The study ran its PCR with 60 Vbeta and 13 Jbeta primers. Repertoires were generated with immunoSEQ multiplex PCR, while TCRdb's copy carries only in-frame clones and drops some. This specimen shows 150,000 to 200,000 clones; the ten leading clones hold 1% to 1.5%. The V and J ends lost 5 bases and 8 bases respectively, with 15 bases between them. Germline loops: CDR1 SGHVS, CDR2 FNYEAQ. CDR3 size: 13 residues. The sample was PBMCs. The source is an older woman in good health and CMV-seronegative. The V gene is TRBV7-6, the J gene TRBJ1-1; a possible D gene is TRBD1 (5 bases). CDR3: CASSNTPRGEAFF. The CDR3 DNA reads TGTGCCAGCAGCAATACCCCGCGGGGCGAAGCTTTCTTT.